These T cell receptor beta chains were read from a single sample in a study of blood T cell repertoires in COVID-19. Clones were read by immunoSEQ multiplex PCR, and TCRdb kept only the in-frame ones, dropping some. The sample has about 24,000 clones, approximately 92% seen once. Sequences were obtained from peripheral blood. These receptors were taken from a human donor in a cohort sampled during active COVID-19. The CDR3 runs from the conserved cysteine through the conserved F or W. Each record gives: J gene, clone size, V gene, CDR3 protein. For some rows the clone size is stated as once, few or many, or as a class when expanded; others skip it.

J: TRBJ2-7
size: .
V: TRBV4-1
CDR3: CASSQAGTIYEQYF

J: TRBJ2-7
size: .
V: TRBV7-2
CDR3: CASSSGTGVYEQYF

J: TRBJ2-1
size: .
V: TRBV7-9
CDR3: CASSLTRSSGSGEQFF

J: TRBJ1-1
size: .
V: TRBV5-6
CDR3: CASSLSGGATEAFF

J: TRBJ1-1
size: .
V: TRBV2
CDR3: CASSVEDTEAFF

J: TRBJ2-5
size: .
V: TRBV14
CDR3: CASSQDLWPQTQYF

J: TRBJ2-2
size: .
V: TRBV19
CDR3: CASSSGGNLNTGELFF

J: TRBJ1-3
size: .
V: TRBV18
CDR3: CASSITAGQPLSLENTIYF

J: TRBJ2-7
size: .
V: TRBV28
CDR3: CASLHGTETSEQYF

J: TRBJ2-1
size: .
V: TRBV10-3
CDR3: CAISASELIRNEQFF

J: TRBJ1-3
size: .
V: TRBV5-1
CDR3: CASSLAGASGNTIYF

J: TRBJ1-1
size: .
V: TRBV28
CDR3: CASSPLGGNTEAFF

J: TRBJ1-1
size: .
V: TRBV15
CDR3: CATSRESPGVFF

J: TRBJ2-7
size: .
V: TRBV4-2
CDR3: CASSQGLEDIYEQYF

J: TRBJ2-2
size: .
V: TRBV3-1/TRBV3-2
CDR3: CASSQRGASGELFF

J: TRBJ2-3
size: once
V: TRBV11-2
CDR3: CASSLSLAGGGDTQYF

J: TRBJ2-1
size: .
V: TRBV7-2
CDR3: CASSLAGASGGSQFF

J: TRBJ2-7
size: .
V: TRBV3-1/TRBV3-2
CDR3: CASSPRVGEQYF

J: TRBJ2-7
size: .
V: TRBV19
CDR3: CATKRLAGPYEQYF

J: TRBJ1-1
size: .
V: TRBV7-8
CDR3: CASSVGGASTEAFF

J: TRBJ2-5
size: .
V: TRBV4-1
CDR3: CASSQSEASGQETQYF

J: TRBJ1-6
size: .
V: TRBV7-9
CDR3: CASSSRARHTGFSPLHF

J: TRBJ2-7
size: once
V: TRBV28
CDR3: CASSLSNQGFYEQYF

J: TRBJ2-1
size: .
V: TRBV6-2/TRBV6-3
CDR3: CASSQRRVYEQFF

J: TRBJ2-7
size: .
V: TRBV6-5
CDR3: CASSYRQGDYEQYF

J: TRBJ2-2
size: once
V: TRBV6-2/TRBV6-3
CDR3: CASSVNRVPGELFF

J: TRBJ1-1
size: .
V: TRBV13
CDR3: CASSRATNTEAFF

J: TRBJ2-5
size: once
V: TRBV27
CDR3: CASSSRTSGIGTQYF

J: TRBJ1-2
size: .
V: TRBV25-1
CDR3: CASSGGWTGGYGYTF

J: TRBJ2-7
size: .
V: TRBV6-1
CDR3: CASSDTSGSYEQYF

J: TRBJ2-5
size: .
V: TRBV7-7
CDR3: CASSLLGRAGETQYF

J: TRBJ2-7
size: .
V: TRBV6-6
CDR3: CASSGETPYTYEQYF

J: TRBJ2-3
size: .
V: TRBV7-3
CDR3: CASSQTGTIGDTQYF

J: TRBJ1-2
size: .
V: TRBV6-6
CDR3: CASTETGVGYTF

J: TRBJ1-1
size: .
V: TRBV5-1
CDR3: CASSLKQRQPMNTEAFF

J: TRBJ2-7
size: .
V: TRBV5-1
CDR3: CASSPPVAGGSYEQYF

J: TRBJ2-1
size: .
V: TRBV6-5
CDR3: CASSYSLASGRNEQFF

J: TRBJ1-1
size: .
V: TRBV9
CDR3: CASTPGVLNTEAFF

J: TRBJ2-7
size: few
V: TRBV5-1
CDR3: CASSLGIEYEQYF

J: TRBJ1-5
size: .
V: TRBV28
CDR3: CASSPTGTNQPQHF

J: TRBJ1-2
size: .
V: TRBV28
CDR3: CASSLFHAGYTF

J: TRBJ1-2
size: .
V: TRBV7-3
CDR3: CASSLGGPRDGYTF

J: TRBJ2-3
size: .
V: TRBV4-1
CDR3: CASSQQGRDTQYF

J: TRBJ1-4
size: .
V: TRBV28
CDR3: CASSALDTGAINEKLFF

J: TRBJ2-2
size: once
V: TRBV5-1
CDR3: CASSSGPGTGGTGELFF

J: TRBJ1-2
size: .
V: TRBV19
CDR3: CASSRTAFYGYTF

J: TRBJ1-4
size: .
V: TRBV19
CDR3: CASSVQGAGEKLFF

J: TRBJ2-3
size: .
V: TRBV27
CDR3: CASTAGLDTQYF

J: TRBJ2-1
size: .
V: TRBV2
CDR3: CASSVQGRDEQFF

J: TRBJ2-7
size: once
V: TRBV6-5
CDR3: CASRTGAGDSYEQYF

J: TRBJ2-1
size: .
V: TRBV3-1/TRBV3-2
CDR3: CASSQGRTVANEQFF

J: TRBJ2-3
size: .
V: TRBV28
CDR3: CASNIGQGVDTQYF

J: TRBJ1-1
size: .
V: TRBV4-2
CDR3: CASSQEFGTRNTEAFF

J: TRBJ2-7
size: .
V: TRBV2
CDR3: CASSGGQSNLGVYEQYF

J: TRBJ2-3
size: .
V: TRBV9
CDR3: CASSVRGSLGTDTQYF